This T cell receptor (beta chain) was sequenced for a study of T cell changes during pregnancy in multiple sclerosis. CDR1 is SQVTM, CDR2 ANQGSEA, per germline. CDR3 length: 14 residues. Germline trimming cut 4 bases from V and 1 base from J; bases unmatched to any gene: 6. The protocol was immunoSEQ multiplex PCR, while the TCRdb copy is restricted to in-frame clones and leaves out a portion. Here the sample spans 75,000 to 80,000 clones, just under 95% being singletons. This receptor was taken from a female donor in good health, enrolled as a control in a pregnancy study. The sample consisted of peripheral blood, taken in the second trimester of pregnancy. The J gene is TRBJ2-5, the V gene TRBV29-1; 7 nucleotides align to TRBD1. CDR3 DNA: TGCAGCGTTGGAAACAGGGGCTTCCAAGAGACCCAGTACTTC. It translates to CSVGNRGFQETQYF.